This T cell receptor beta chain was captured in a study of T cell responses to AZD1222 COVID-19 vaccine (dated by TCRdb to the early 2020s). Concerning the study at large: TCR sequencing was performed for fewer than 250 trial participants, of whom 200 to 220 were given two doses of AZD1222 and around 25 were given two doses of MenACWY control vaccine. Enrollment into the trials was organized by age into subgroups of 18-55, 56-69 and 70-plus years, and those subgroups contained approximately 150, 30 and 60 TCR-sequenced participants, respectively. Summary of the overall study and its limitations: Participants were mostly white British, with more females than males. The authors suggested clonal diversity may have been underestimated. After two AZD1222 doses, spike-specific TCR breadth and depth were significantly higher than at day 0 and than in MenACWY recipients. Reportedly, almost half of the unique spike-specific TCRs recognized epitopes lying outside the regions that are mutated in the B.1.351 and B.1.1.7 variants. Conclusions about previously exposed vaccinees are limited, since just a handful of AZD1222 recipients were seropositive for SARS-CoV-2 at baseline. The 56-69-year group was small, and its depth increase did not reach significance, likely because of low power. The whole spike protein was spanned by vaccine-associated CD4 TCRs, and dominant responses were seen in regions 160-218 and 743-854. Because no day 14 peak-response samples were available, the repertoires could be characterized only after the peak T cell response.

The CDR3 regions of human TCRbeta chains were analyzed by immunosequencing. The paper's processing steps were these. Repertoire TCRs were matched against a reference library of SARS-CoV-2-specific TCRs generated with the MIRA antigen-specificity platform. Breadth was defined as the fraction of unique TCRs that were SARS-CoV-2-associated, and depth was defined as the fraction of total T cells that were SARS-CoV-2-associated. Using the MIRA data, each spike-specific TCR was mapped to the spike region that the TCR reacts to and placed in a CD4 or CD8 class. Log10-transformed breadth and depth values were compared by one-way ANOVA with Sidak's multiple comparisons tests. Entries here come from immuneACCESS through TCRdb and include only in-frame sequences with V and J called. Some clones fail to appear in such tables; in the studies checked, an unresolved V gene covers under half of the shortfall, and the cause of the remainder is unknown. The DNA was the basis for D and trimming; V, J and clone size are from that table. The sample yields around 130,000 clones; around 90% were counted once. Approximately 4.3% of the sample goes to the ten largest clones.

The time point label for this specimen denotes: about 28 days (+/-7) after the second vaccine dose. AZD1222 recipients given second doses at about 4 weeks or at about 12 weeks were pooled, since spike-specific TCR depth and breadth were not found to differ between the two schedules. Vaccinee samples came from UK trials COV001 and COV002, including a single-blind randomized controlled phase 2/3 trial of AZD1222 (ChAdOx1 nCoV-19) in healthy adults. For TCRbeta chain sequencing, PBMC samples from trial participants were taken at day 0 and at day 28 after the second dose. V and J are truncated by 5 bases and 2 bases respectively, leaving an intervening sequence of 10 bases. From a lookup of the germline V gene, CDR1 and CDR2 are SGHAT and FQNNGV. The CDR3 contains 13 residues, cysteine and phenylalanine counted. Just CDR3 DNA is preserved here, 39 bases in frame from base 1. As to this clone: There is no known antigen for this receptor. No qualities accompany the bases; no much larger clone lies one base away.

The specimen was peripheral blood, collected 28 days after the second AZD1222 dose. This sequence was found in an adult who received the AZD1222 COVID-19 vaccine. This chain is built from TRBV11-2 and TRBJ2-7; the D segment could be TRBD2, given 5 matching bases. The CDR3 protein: CASSPRRTYEQYF. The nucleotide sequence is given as TGTGCCAGCAGCCCGCGGAGGACCTACGAGCAGTACTTC.